Sequencing of this T cell receptor beta chain was carried out in a study of blood T cell repertoires in COVID-19. Study-wide context: Sites in the United States, Italy and Spain provided acute and convalescent COVID-19 samples. T cells, B-cell-depleted T cells, or PBMCs supplied cDNA or gDNA.

Sequencing used immunoSEQ multiplex PCR; TCRdb keeps in-frame clones, though not all of them. Of around 280,000 clones listed, roughly nine tenths were seen once; the top ten hold around 10%. Only a few counts were recorded for this clone. V was shortened by 2 bases and J by 3 bases, with 11 bases between the two germline ends. From germline, CDR1 is SGHVS and CDR2 FNYEAQ. There are 15 residues in the CDR3. The chain uses TRBV7-6 and TRBJ1-5, with D unclear. Sequencing was carried out using peripheral blood. The receptor was derived from a woman in her twenties or thirties with COVID-19, enrolled during active disease. CDR3 bases: TGTGCCAGCAGCTTATCCAACGGACTCAATCAGCCCCAGCATTTT. Translated, it gives CASSLSNGLNQPQHF.